What follows are 10 T cell receptor beta chains derived from one specimen sequenced in a study of blood T cell repertoires in COVID-19. The assay was immunoSEQ multiplex PCR, and TCRdb's table has in-frame clones only and misses some. The sample carries 200,000 to 250,000 clones, 75% to 90% recorded once. The specimen sequenced was peripheral blood. These receptors originate from a man between 60 and 75 years old who had recovered from COVID-19.

This clone was observed once. The chain combines TRBV19 with TRBJ2-7; tentative D call: TRBD2 (5 bases). The CDR3 has 12 amino acids. Germline CDR1 LNHDA, CDR2 SQIVND (reference sequence). Trimming took off 6 bases at V and 3 bases at J, with 9 bases between the two ends. CDR3 DNA: TGTGCCAGTAGCCAGAGGGACTACGAGCAGTACTTC. Translation gives CASSQRDYEQYF.

The V and J genes are TRBV2 and TRBJ1-3, with TRBD1 matching 8 bases. Per the germline V gene, CDR1 is SNHLY and CDR2 is FYNNEI. This CDR3 has 16 residues. With V trimmed by 4 bases and J by 4 bases, 9 bases remained unmatched. Written as DNA, the CDR3 is TGTGCCAGCAGTGGTGGGACAGGCCAACGGGGAAACACCATATATTTT. It codes for CASSGGTGQRGNTIYF. Using reference TRBV2 and TRBJ1-3 for the parts outside the CDR3, the full variable domain is EPEVTQTPSHQVTQMGQEVILRCVPISNHLYFYWYRQILGQKVEFLVSFYNNEISEKSEIFDDQFSVERPDGSNFTLKIRSTKLEDSAMYFCASSGGTGQRGNTIYFGEGSWLTVV.

The CDR3 DNA sequence: TGTGCCAGCAGTTCTAGGAATGAGCAGTTCTTC. It encodes CASSSRNEQFF. The chain recombines TRBV6-2 or TRBV6-3 with TRBJ2-1; D remains ambiguous. CDR3 length: 11 amino acids. Germline CDR1 MNHEY, CDR2 SVGEGT. Trimming took 4 bases from V and 7 from J, leaving 5 bases between them.

The chain couples TRBV5-6 to TRBJ2-3, with a weak D call TRBD2 (6 bases). With 3 bases removed from V and 6 bases from J, the gap between germline ends came to 17 bases. Looked up from germline, CDR1 is SGHDT and CDR2 is YYEEEE. This CDR3 contains 15 residues. Written as DNA, the CDR3 is TGTGCCAGCAGCTCCATGGGGGGTGGTGATGATACGCAGTATTTT. It codes for CASSSMGGGDDTQYF.

This clone occurred once. The rearrangement joins TRBV30 to TRBJ2-3, with 10 bases matching TRBD2. V gave up 6 bases and J gave up 7 bases; unmatched junction bases: 10. Germline loops: CDR1 GTSNPN, CDR2 SVGIG (reference sequence). The CDR3 runs 14 residues. The CDR3 DNA sequence: TGTGCCTGTACCGGGACTAGCGCTTCGTATACGCAGTATTTT. It codes for CACTGTSASYTQYF.

V usage is TRBV2 and J usage is TRBJ1-3, with D unclear. V gave up 2 bases and J gave up 2 bases, with 13 bases separating them. Germline V gene lookup returns CDR1 SNHLY and CDR2 FYNNEI. This CDR3 is 16 amino acids long. The CDR3 bases are TGTGCCAGCAGTGAAAGGTTACAGTTAACTGGAAACACCATATATTTT. Its protein product is CASSERLQLTGNTIYF.

V is TRBV5-1 and J is TRBJ2-5, with D perhaps matching TRBD1 (6 bases). CDR1 SGHRS and CDR2 YFSETQ come from the germline V gene. This CDR3 is 15 amino acids long. V lost 3 bases and J lost 5, with 17 bases in between. CDR3 in DNA: TGCGCCAGCAGCTCGCCACAGGGCCTTGGGGAGACCCAGTACTTC. It translates to CASSSPQGLGETQYF.

The J gene is TRBJ1-4, the V gene TRBV3-1 (or the pseudogene TRBV3-2), with 7 bases matching TRBD1. This CDR3 has 14 amino acids. Germline-derived CDR1 and CDR2 are LGHDT and YNNKEL (reference sequence). The junction had 8 bases not matched to a gene; V was cut back by 4 bases and J by 9 bases. CDR3 sequence: CASSPPGQNQKLFF. In DNA form, the CDR3 reads TGTGCCAGCAGCCCCCCGGGACAGAACCAAAAACTGTTTTTT.

The J gene is TRBJ1-5, the V gene TRBV15, with D tentatively TRBD1 (5 bases). The CDR3 length is 15 residues. The V and J ends lost 1 base and 3 bases respectively, with 10 bases between them. Germline loops: CDR1 LNHNV, CDR2 YYDKDF (reference sequence). The CDR3 sequence is CATSRGTGTNQPQHF. Here the CDR3 DNA reads TGTGCCACCAGCAGAGGCACAGGCACCAATCAGCCCCAGCATTTT.

The chain has TRBV7-6 and TRBJ2-1; 11 bases agree with TRBD2. The CDR3 length is 14 residues. The germline gives CDR1 SGHVS, CDR2 FNYEAQ. Trimming at V came to 5 bases and at J to 10 bases, leaving 7 bases not matched to a gene. DNA for the CDR3: TGTGCCAGCAGCCCGGGACTAGCGGAATACGAGCAGTTCTTC. This codes for CASSPGLAEYEQFF.